This TCR beta chain derives from a study of T cells after yellow fever vaccination. Study-level information: Where fractions had low cell numbers, libraries were prepared from them with the SMART-Seq v4 Ultra Low Input RNA kit.

Turning to this clonotype: Its target is unknown.

Findings of the study overall: FACS-sorted repertoires could harbor abundant contaminating bulk-population clonotypes. Most primary-vaccination clones reappeared after the booster (around 95% CD4, roughly 90% CD8).

TCRdb reanalysed the 5' RACE reads using MiXCR and keeps one entry per CDR3 protein. Among about 150,000 distinct CDR3 sequences listed, approximately 6.2% were seen once. This material consisted of CD4+ T cells sorted from PBMCs, taken on the day of the first yellow fever vaccination. This clonotype was sampled from a young man who received the YFV17D yellow fever vaccine.

CDR3 sequence reads: CASGLVVGGRGGEQFF. The CDR3, as DNA: TGTGCTAGTGGTTTGGTGGTCGGGGGCCGGGGGGGTGAGCAGTTCTTC. The gene calls are TRBV12-5 and TRBJ2-1; 8 nucleotides line up with TRBD2. The CDR3 runs 16 residues. V was clipped by 0 bases and J by 9 bases; unmatched bases: 10. Looked up from germline, CDR1 is LGHNT and CDR2 is FRNRAP.